One and the same sample provided the 23 T cell receptor beta chains below, sequenced in a study of T cells in Graves' hyperthyroidism and ophthalmopathy (dated 2019 in TCRdb). The method behind the library was multiplex PCR. The sequencer was an Illumina HiSeq 2000. The TCR beta CDR3 regions were amplified from the RNA transcripts. The TCR CDR3 was subjected to a first round of RT-PCR using the HTBI primer set and the Qiagen OneStep RT-PCR kit. TCRdb trimmed public reads at Q25 via fastp, called clones via MiXCR and kept in-frame beta chains. Entries that share a CDR3 protein sequence are merged under the most common genes and DNA. This sample has about 690,000 distinct CDR3 sequences in its table, and around 16% of those were observed once. 15% to 17% of the sample comes from the top ten. The sequenced sample consisted of blood. The receptors stem from a man over 45 with Graves' hyperthyroidism.

The V gene is TRBV2, the J gene TRBJ2-2, with 7 bases matching TRBD1. Trimming cost V 4 bases and J 4 bases; bases outside gene matches: 3. The V gene's germline CDR1 is SNHLY and CDR2 FYNNEI. The CDR3 covers 14 residues. The CDR3 DNA is TGTGCCAGCAGTGTCCAGGGGGTCACCGGGGAGCTGTTTTTT. Protein sequence: CASSVQGVTGELFF.

This chain links TRBV9 with TRBJ1-4; a possible D gene is TRBD1 (5 bases). The V gene lost 10 bases and the J gene lost 5 bases, with 21 bases spanning the gap. CDR1 and CDR2 (germline): SGDLS, YYNGEE. There are 15 residues in the CDR3. As DNA, the CDR3 is TGTGCCGCTCGGAGGTCACGACAGTCGAATGAAAAACTGTTTTTT. Its protein is CAARRSRQSNEKLFF.

This clonotype showed up many times. V and J are TRBV11-2 and TRBJ1-2; D is possibly TRBD1 (5 bases). CDR1 is SGHAT, CDR2 FQNNGV, per germline. This CDR3 comprises 15 residues. The V gene lost 0 bases and the J gene lost 2 bases, with 10 bases spanning the gap. The CDR3 reads CASSLDGAGNYGYTF. CDR3 coding DNA: TGTGCCAGCAGCTTAGATGGAGCAGGGAACTATGGCTACACCTTC.

This clonotype was seen more than once but under ten times. This chain joins TRBV12-3 or TRBV12-4 and TRBJ2-1; 9 bases line up with TRBD2. This CDR3 region has 16 residues. V dropped 6 bases and J dropped 0; count of bases not matched to a gene: 6. The CDR3 region has the DNA TGTGCCAGCAGCACCCGACTAGCGGCCTCCTACAATGAGCAGTTCTTC. Its protein is CASSTRLAASYNEQFF.

J is TRBJ2-5 and V is TRBV4-1, with no clear D. Trimming removed 1 base at V and 5 bases at J, with 11 bases between. Germline loops: CDR1 MGHRA, CDR2 YSYEKL. The CDR3 consists of 14 residues. CDR3 sequence: CASSQVPVGETQYF. For the CDR3, the DNA is TGCGCCAGCAGCCAAGTCCCGGTGGGGGAGACCCAGTACTTC.

Ten or more counts support this clonotype. This rearrangement joins TRBV7-2 to TRBJ2-1; possibly TRBD1 for D (6 bases). CDR3 length: 15 amino acids. Trimming took off 5 bases at V and 8 bases at J, with 19 bases between the two ends. The germline gives CDR1 SGHTA, CDR2 FQGNSA. CDR3 DNA sequence: TGTGCCAGCAGCGGGGACACCCTGGGGTTCTATGAGCAGTTCTTC. Protein product: CASSGDTLGFYEQFF. The full variable domain, rest sourced from reference TRBV7-2 and TRBJ2-1, is GAGVSQSPSNKVTEKGKDVELRCDPISGHTALYWYRQSLGQGLEFLIYFQGNSAPDKSGLPSDRFSAERTGGSVSTLTIQRTQQEDSAVYLCASSGDTLGFYEQFFGPGTRLTVL.

The V and J genes are TRBV24-1 and TRBJ2-2; 8 positions match TRBD1. The CDR3 is made up of 15 amino acids. Germline values: CDR1 KGHDR, CDR2 SFDVKD. V lost 4 bases to trimming and J lost 7 bases; unmatched junction nucleotides: 7. CDR3 nucleotide sequence: TGTGCCACCAGTGACTCCAGGACAGGGATCGGGGAGCTGTTTTTT. Translation gives CATSDSRTGIGELFF.

This clonotype has at least ten counts. The V and J genes are TRBV11-2 and TRBJ2-3, with D perhaps being TRBD1 or TRBD2 (5 bases each). V was clipped by 7 bases and J by 2 bases, with 13 bases between them. Germline CDR1 reads SGHAT; CDR2 reads FQNNGV. The CDR3 runs 14 residues. The CDR3 coding sequence is TGTGCCAGCACTCTGGTAGGGACCACAGATACGCAGTATTTT. As protein: CASTLVGTTDTQYF. Filled out from reference TRBV11-2 and TRBJ2-3, the complete variable domain reads EAGVAQSPRYKIIEKRQSVAFWCNPISGHATLYWYQQILGQGPKLLIQFQNNGVVDDSQLPKDRFSAERLKGVDSTLKIQPAKLEDSAVYLCASTLVGTTDTQYFGPGTRLTVL.

This clonotype came up a few times. The V call is TRBV30, the J call TRBJ1-5; perhaps TRBD1 as D (6 bases). Per germline, CDR1 GTSNPN and CDR2 SVGIG (reference sequence). This CDR3 spans 17 amino acids. The V end was cut by 1 base, the J end by 4 bases, with 20 bases between. The CDR3 bases are TGTGCCTGGAGTGCACGGGGACCAGGGGTGGTGAATCAGCCCCAGCATTTT. It codes for CAWSARGPGVVNQPQHF.

This clonotype was counted at least ten times. The rearrangement uses TRBV19 and TRBJ1-2; a possible D gene is TRBD1 (5 bases). Looked up from germline, CDR1 is LNHDA and CDR2 is SQIVND (reference sequence). CDR3 length: 19 amino acids. Trimming left V 4 bases short and J 8 bases short, with 32 bases between. The CDR3 DNA sequence: TGTGCCAGTAGTACCATCTGGGGCAGGGCACACGAACCCGTTAGGGGCTACACCTTC. It yields the protein CASSTIWGRAHEPVRGYTF.

In this sample, this clonotype turned up many times. V gene TRBV11-2 combines with J gene TRBJ2-3, with TRBD2 identical over 9 bases. CDR1 is SGHAT and CDR2 is FQNNGV in the germline V gene. V dropped 1 base and J dropped 4; count of bases not matched to a gene: 12. CDR3 length equals 18 residues. The CDR3 sequence: CASSLGIRLAGPPDTQYF. Written as DNA, the CDR3 is TGTGCCAGCAGCTTAGGTATCAGGCTAGCGGGGCCGCCAGATACGCAGTATTTT.

Concerning this clonotype: This may come from a read error, since a much larger clone is one base off. This rearrangement joins TRBV27 to TRBJ2-1; D remains unclear. The V gene lost 10 bases and the J gene lost 6 bases, with 19 bases spanning the gap. The CDR3 loop spans 14 amino acids. Germline-derived CDR1 and CDR2 are MNHEY and SMNVEV (reference sequence). CDR3 region: CATLPIRESNEQFF. CDR3 coding DNA: TGTGCCACCCTACCGATACGAGAGAGCAATGAGCAGTTCTTC.

This clonotype was seen repeatedly, ten times or more. This chain joins TRBV12-3 or TRBV12-4 and TRBJ1-1, with 8 bases identical to TRBD1. The CDR3 length is 15 residues. With V trimmed by 5 bases and J by 4 bases, 9 bases remained unmatched. DNA for the CDR3: TGTGCCAGCAGTCTCGGACAGGGAGGGGGCACTGAAGCTTTCTTT. It translates to CASSLGQGGGTEAFF.

In the case of this clonotype: An end of the junction does not agree with germline; a read error may underlie this. In nucleotides, the CDR3 is TGTGCCAGCAGTCTGACCCGTTTTGGGGTCCACGAGCACTACTTC. Protein: CASSLTRFGVHEHYF. V gene TRBV7-2 combines with J gene TRBJ2-7; D unresolved. The CDR3 extends over 15 amino acids. The germline V gene encodes CDR1 SGHTA and CDR2 FQGNSA.

This clonotype showed up many times. The rearrangement uses TRBV28 and TRBJ1-4, with D perhaps TRBD1 (5 bases). The V end was cut by 8 bases, the J end by 7 bases, with 14 bases between. The CDR3 has 13 amino acids. Germline assignment: CDR1 MDHEN and CDR2 SYDVKM. The CDR3: CASCRADTEKLFF. The CDR3 DNA sequence: TGTGCCAGCTGCAGGGCGGATACTGAAAAACTGTTTTTT.

This clonotype appeared many times. The J gene is TRBJ2-3, the V gene TRBV5-8; D possibly corresponds to TRBD1 (5 bases). From germline, CDR1 is SGHTS and CDR2 YDEGEE. The V end lost 1 base, the J end lost 3 bases, and 9 bases lay between the germline ends. This CDR3 contains 14 residues. The CDR3 nucleotides read TGTGCCAGCAGCTTGATCCAGGGTACAGATACGCAGTATTTT. Amino acid sequence: CASSLIQGTDTQYF.

Worth noting for this clonotype: A much larger clone sits a single nucleotide away, making a read error possible. This is likely a read error, given that the CDR3 carries no conserved phenylalanine or tryptophan at its end. V and J are TRBV11-2 and TRBJ2-7; 8 bases match TRBD1. The CDR3 loop spans 13 amino acids. Germline CDR1 and CDR2: SGHAT and FQNNGV. Trimming took 5 bases from V and 3 from J; bases not matched to a gene: 3. CDR3 coding DNA: TGTGCCAGCAGCAGACAGGGGTTCTACGAGCAGTACCTC. This codes for CASSRQGFYEQYL.

The chain recombines TRBV18 with TRBJ2-1, with D possibly being TRBD1 or TRBD2 (6 bases each). The germline V and J ends were trimmed by 2 bases and 10 bases, with 15 bases remaining between them. Germline CDR1 reads KGHSH; CDR2 reads LQKENI. This CDR3 comprises 14 residues. In DNA, the CDR3 is TGTGCCAGCTCACCAACCCCGGGGGCCGGAGAGCAGTTCTTC. This translates into CASSPTPGAGEQFF.

This clonotype was seen many times. The gene calls are TRBV30 and TRBJ1-4; 7 bases fit TRBD1. V was clipped by 4 bases and J by 8 bases; unmatched bases: 10. The CDR3 is 14 amino acids. Germline CDR1 GTSNPN, CDR2 SVGIG (reference sequence). CDR3 nucleotides: TGTGCCTGGACGCCCCGGGACAGATACGAAAAACTGTTTTTT. It specifies CAWTPRDRYEKLFF.

This clonotype was counted many times. The J gene is TRBJ2-7, the V gene TRBV12-3 or TRBV12-4; D is unresolved. The CDR3 has 13 amino acids. The V and J ends lost 5 bases and 2 bases respectively, with 10 bases between them. CDR3 nucleotide sequence: TGTGCCAGCAGTACAGCACCTACCTACGAGCAGTACTTC. As protein: CASSTAPTYEQYF.

V gene TRBV18 combines with J gene TRBJ1-1; a possible D gene is TRBD1 (5 bases). The CDR3 extends over 15 amino acids. V lost 4 bases and J 5 bases, leaving 17 bases between the germline ends. Germline CDR1 reads KGHSH; CDR2 reads LQKENI. The CDR3 nucleotides are TGTGCCAGCTCACAAGGGACCGTGAGGGAGACTGAAGCTTTCTTT. It translates to CASSQGTVRETEAFF. The full variable domain, in which reference TRBV18 and TRBJ1-1 provide the parts outside the CDR3, is NAGVMQNPRHLVRRRGQEARLRCSPMKGHSHVYWYRQLPEEGLKFMVYLQKENIIDESGMPKERFSAEFPKEGPSILRIQQVVRGDSAAYFCASSQGTVRETEAFFGQGTRLTVV.

The rearrangement uses TRBV29-1 and TRBJ1-2; no clear D. Germline V lookup: CDR1 SQVTM, CDR2 ANQGSEA. This CDR3 spans 12 amino acids. The V gene lost 0 bases and the J gene lost 6 bases, with 8 bases spanning the gap. CDR3 region: CSVEENQDGYTF. The CDR3 nucleotides read TGCAGCGTTGAAGAAAACCAAGATGGCTACACCTTC.

This clonotype occurred many times. The chain employs TRBV12-3 or TRBV12-4 and TRBJ2-5, with 10 bases identical to TRBD2. The CDR3 is 15 residues long. V trimming: 8 bases; J trimming: 4 bases; junction bases outside the gene matches: 10. The DNA of the CDR3 is TGTGCCAGCGGGCCCAGGACTAGCGGTGGAGAGACCCAGTACTTC. It specifies CASGPRTSGGETQYF.